The count of the clone carrying this TCR beta chain is one. Germline V gene lookup returns CDR1 SNHLY and CDR2 FYNNEI. CDR3 length: 14 amino acids. Trimming pared 6 bases from V and 2 bases from J, leaving 13 bases between. The record originates from a study of blood T cell repertoires in COVID-19. Whole-study context: Nucleic acid was either cDNA or gDNA, and it came from T cells, B-cell-depleted T cells, or PBMCs.

Assay: immunoSEQ multiplex PCR; the TCRdb copy retains only in-frame clones and omits some. The sample lists about 100,000 clones, 70% to 90% occurring once. This chain links TRBV2 with TRBJ1-2, with a weak D call TRBD1 (6 bases). This clonotype was sampled from a human donor in a cohort sampled during active COVID-19. Sequencing was carried out using peripheral blood. Here the CDR3 reads CASSRTDVNYGYTF. CDR3 DNA sequence: TGTGCCAGCAGCCGGACAGATGTGAACTATGGCTACACCTTC.